Following are 14 T cell receptor beta chains from one sample sequenced in a study of blood T cell repertoires in COVID-19. Here immunoSEQ multiplex PCR was the method, and the copy in TCRdb shows in-frame clones only, minus some. The repertoire includes a few hundred thousand clones, about 88% of them detected once, and 15% to 20% sits in the top ten. The sample was peripheral blood. These receptors originate from a man aged 45-65 years with COVID-19, enrolled during active disease.

The chain combines TRBV27 with TRBJ1-5; D perhaps matches TRBD1 (6 bases). Trimming took off 4 bases at V and 2 bases at J, with 9 bases between the two ends. This CDR3 has 14 residues. The germline V gene has CDR1 MNHEY and CDR2 SMNVEV (reference sequence). Here the CDR3 DNA reads TGTGCCAGCAGTTGGGCAGGGGGCAATCAGCCCCAGCATTTT. Protein sequence: CASSWAGGNQPQHF.

This chain joins TRBV7-6 and TRBJ1-4; D perhaps matches TRBD1 (6 bases). CDR1 is SGHVS, CDR2 FNYEAQ, per germline. The CDR3 sequence is 17 residues long. Trimming left V 5 bases short and J 4 bases short, with 20 bases between. The CDR3 region has the DNA TGTGCCAGCAGCCCCGGGACACCCGGCGGCCGTAATGAAAAACTGTTTTTT. Its translation is CASSPGTPGGRNEKLFF.

The rearrangement joins TRBV3-1 (or the pseudogene TRBV3-2) to TRBJ2-7; 7 bases fit TRBD2. This CDR3 region has 14 residues. Germline V lookup: CDR1 LGHDT, CDR2 YNNKEL (reference sequence). Trimming cost V 2 bases and J 3 bases; bases outside gene matches: 4. The CDR3 DNA is TGTGCCAGCAGCCAATCGCCTAGCGGCTACGAGCAGTACTTC. The encoded protein is CASSQSPSGYEQYF.

The rearrangement joins TRBV30 to TRBJ2-5; tentatively, D is TRBD2 (6 bases). Trimming shortened V by 8 bases and J by 7 bases, and 17 bases separated the two germline ends. CDR3 length equals 12 residues. Germline CDR1 is GTSNPN and CDR2 is SVGIG (reference sequence). The CDR3 nucleotides are TGTGCCCTGGACGCATTCGGGGGGACCCAGTACTTC. Protein: CALDAFGGTQYF.

This sequence joins TRBV7-3 and TRBJ2-1; 10 bases are shared with TRBD2. J gave up 7 bases and V 5 bases, and 8 bases lay outside the gene matches. Germline CDR1 SGHTA, CDR2 FQGTGA. The CDR3 length is 15 residues. This chain's CDR3 is CASSQPASGRNEQFF. Written as DNA, the CDR3 is TGTGCCAGCAGCCAACCGGCTAGCGGGAGAAATGAGCAGTTCTTC.

This clone was counted once. V and J are TRBV4-3 and TRBJ1-4; D not resolved. Trimming left V 0 bases short and J 12 bases short, with 17 bases between. Germline V gene lookup returns CDR1 LGHNA and CDR2 YSLEER. This CDR3 contains 15 residues. This CDR3 is CASSQEDWAKGELFF. The CDR3 DNA sequence: TGCGCCAGCAGCCAAGAGGACTGGGCTAAAGGAGAACTGTTTTTT.

The chain is built from TRBV10-2 and TRBJ1-2; D gene ambiguous. CDR1 and CDR2 (germline): WSHSY, SAAADI. CDR3 length equals 15 residues. Trimming cost V 0 bases and J 4 bases, with 12 bases left between them. The CDR3 reads CASSESPNPIYGYTF. DNA of the CDR3: TGCGCCAGCAGTGAGTCGCCTAACCCCATCTATGGCTACACCTTC.

This rearrangement joins TRBV19 to TRBJ1-2, with D possibly matching TRBD1 (5 bases). V lost 4 bases and J lost 6, with 15 bases in between. This CDR3 region has 14 residues. The germline V gene has CDR1 LNHDA and CDR2 SQIVND (reference sequence). CDR3 loop: CASSTKGTLDGYTF. CDR3 coding DNA: TGTGCCAGTAGTACCAAAGGGACTCTGGATGGCTACACCTTC.

The chain carries TRBV7-9 and TRBJ2-1, with D possibly being TRBD2 (5 bases). The germline V gene encodes CDR1 SEHNR and CDR2 FQNEAQ (reference sequence). This CDR3 is built from 17 residues. The V end lost 2 bases, the J end lost 5 bases, and 19 bases lay between the germline ends. CDR3 coding DNA: TGTGCCAGCAGCTTAAACCGTCGGGGATCTTTGGACAATGAGCAGTTCTTC. It codes for CASSLNRRGSLDNEQFF.

The chain recombines TRBV11-2 with TRBJ1-4; unclear D gene. CDR3 size: 16 residues. Trimming removed 5 bases at V and 2 bases at J, with 15 bases between. The germline gives CDR1 SGHAT, CDR2 FQNNGV. CDR3 sequence: CASSPSSRRTNEKLFF. The DNA of the CDR3 is TGTGCCAGCAGCCCATCCTCTCGCAGGACTAATGAAAAACTGTTTTTT. Full variable domain (outside the CDR3, taken from reference TRBV11-2 and TRBJ1-4): EAGVAQSPRYKIIEKRQSVAFWCNPISGHATLYWYQQILGQGPKLLIQFQNNGVVDDSQLPKDRFSAERLKGVDSTLKIQPAKLEDSAVYLCASSPSSRRTNEKLFFGSGTQLSVL.

This chain connects TRBV7-8 to TRBJ2-1; TRBD1 matches 9 bases. V dropped 5 bases and J dropped 4; count of bases not matched to a gene: 9. CDR1 and CDR2 (germline): SGHVS, FQNEAQ. This CDR3 is 16 amino acids long. The CDR3 spells CASSLRRTGDYNEQFF. CDR3 DNA sequence: TGTGCCAGCAGCCTCAGGAGGACAGGGGATTACAATGAGCAGTTCTTC.

The chain employs TRBV3-1 (or the pseudogene TRBV3-2) and TRBJ1-4, with 12 bases that match TRBD1. Germline CDR1 is LGHDT and CDR2 is YNNKEL (reference sequence). This CDR3 is 15 amino acids long. Losses at the gene ends were 3 bases for V and 8 bases for J; bases not matched to a gene: 4. DNA of the CDR3: TGTGCCAGCAGCCAGGGACAGGGGGCTTTGGAAAAACTGTTTTTT. Its translation is CASSQGQGALEKLFF.

This clone was found once. This chain connects TRBV18 to TRBJ2-7, with 9 nucleotides matching TRBD2. The CDR3 spans 15 residues. Germline CDR1 reads KGHSH; CDR2 reads LQKENI. The junction had 8 bases not matched to a gene; V was cut back by 4 bases and J by 4 bases. This chain's CDR3 is CASSRGVAGAYEQYF. The CDR3 nucleotides are TGTGCCAGCTCACGGGGGGTAGCGGGAGCGTACGAGCAGTACTTC.

With respect to this clone: Distinct nucleotide sequences in the sample also encode this CDR3. The chain employs TRBV12-3 or TRBV12-4 and TRBJ1-2; no reliable D call. The CDR3 is made up of 11 amino acids. V was cut by 6 bases and J by 8 bases, with 10 bases left in between. The CDR3 protein is CASSPGYGYTF. In nucleotides, the CDR3 is TGTGCCAGCAGCCCGGGGTACGGCTACACCTTC.